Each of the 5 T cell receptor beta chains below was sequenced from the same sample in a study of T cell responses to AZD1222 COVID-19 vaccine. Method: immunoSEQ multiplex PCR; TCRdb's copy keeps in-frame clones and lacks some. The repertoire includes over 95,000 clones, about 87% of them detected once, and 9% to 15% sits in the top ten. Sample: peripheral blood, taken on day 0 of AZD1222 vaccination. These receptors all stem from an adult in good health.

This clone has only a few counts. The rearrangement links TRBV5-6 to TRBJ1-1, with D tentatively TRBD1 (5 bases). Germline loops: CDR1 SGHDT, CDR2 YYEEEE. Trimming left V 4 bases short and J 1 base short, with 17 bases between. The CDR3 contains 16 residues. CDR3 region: CASSPITGGTNTEAFF. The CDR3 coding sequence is TGTGCCAGCAGCCCTATAACGGGGGGGACGAACACTGAAGCTTTCTTT.

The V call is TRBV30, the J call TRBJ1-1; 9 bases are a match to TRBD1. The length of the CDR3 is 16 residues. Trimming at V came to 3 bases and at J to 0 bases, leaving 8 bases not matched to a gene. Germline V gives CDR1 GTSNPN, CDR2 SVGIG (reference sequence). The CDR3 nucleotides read TGTGCCTGGAGGACAGGGGGTGTTTTCATGAACACTGAAGCTTTCTTT. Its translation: CAWRTGGVFMNTEAFF.

The CDR3 DNA reads as TGCAGCGTTGGATTGGGGGGGAGCACTGAAGCTTTCTTT. It encodes CSVGLGGSTEAFF. The chain has TRBV29-1 and TRBJ1-1, with D possibly being TRBD1 (5 bases). Germline V gene lookup returns CDR1 SQVTM and CDR2 ANQGSEA. The CDR3 has 13 residues. V lost 4 bases and J lost 4, with 13 bases in between. Full variable domain (remainder filled in from reference TRBV29-1 and TRBJ1-1): SAVISQKPSRDICQRGTSLTIQCQVDSQVTMMFWYRQQPGQSLTLIATANQGSEATYESGFVIDKFPISRPNLTFSTLTVSNMSPEDSSIYLCSVGLGGSTEAFFGQGTRLTVV.

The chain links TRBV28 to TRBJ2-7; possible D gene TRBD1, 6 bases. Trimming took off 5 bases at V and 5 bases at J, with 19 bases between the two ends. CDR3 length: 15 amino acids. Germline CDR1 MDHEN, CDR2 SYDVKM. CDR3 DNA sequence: TGTGCCAGCAGTAACCCCAGGGGTTCGGGCGACGAGCAGTACTTC. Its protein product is CASSNPRGSGDEQYF.

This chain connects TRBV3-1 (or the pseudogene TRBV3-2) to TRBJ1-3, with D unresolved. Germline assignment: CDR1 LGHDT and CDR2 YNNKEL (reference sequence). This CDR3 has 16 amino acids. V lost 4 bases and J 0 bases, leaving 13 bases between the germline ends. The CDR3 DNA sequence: TGTGCCAGCAGCCCCACGGCGGGTAGCTCTGGAAACACCATATATTTT. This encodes CASSPTAGSSGNTIYF.